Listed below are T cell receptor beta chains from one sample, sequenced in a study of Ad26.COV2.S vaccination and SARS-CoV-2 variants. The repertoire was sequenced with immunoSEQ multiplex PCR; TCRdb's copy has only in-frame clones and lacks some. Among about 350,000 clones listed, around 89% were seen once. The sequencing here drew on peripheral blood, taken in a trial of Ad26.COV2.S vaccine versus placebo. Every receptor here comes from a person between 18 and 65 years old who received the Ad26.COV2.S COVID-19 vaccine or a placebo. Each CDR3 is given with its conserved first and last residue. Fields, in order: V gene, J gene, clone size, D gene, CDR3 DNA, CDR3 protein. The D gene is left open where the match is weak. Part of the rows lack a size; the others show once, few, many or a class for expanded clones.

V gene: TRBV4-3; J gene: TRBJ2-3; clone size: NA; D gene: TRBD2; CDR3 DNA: TGCGCCAGCAGCCAAGAGGGGACTAGCGGGATGGGGGATACGCAGTATTTT; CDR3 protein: CASSQEGTSGMGDTQYF
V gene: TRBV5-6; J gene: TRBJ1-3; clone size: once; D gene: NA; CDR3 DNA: TGTGCCAGCAGCTCTGGCTACGTCAGTCTAGCTGGAAACACCATATATTTT; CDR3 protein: CASSSGYVSLAGNTIYF
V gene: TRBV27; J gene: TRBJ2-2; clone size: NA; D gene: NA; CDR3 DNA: TGTGCCAGCAGTACAACCACTGGAGGCGGGGAGCTGTTTTTT; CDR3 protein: CASSTTTGGGELFF
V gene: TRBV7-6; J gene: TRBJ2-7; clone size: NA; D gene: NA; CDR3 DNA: TGTGCCAGCAGCCCAATACAAGGACAGCGACCCTACGAGCAGTACTTC; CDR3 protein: CASSPIQGQRPYEQYF
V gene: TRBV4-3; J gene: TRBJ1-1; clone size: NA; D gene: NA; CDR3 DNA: TGCGCCAGCAGCCAAGTGTTTGGTGGAAACACTGAAGCTTTCTTT; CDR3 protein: CASSQVFGGNTEAFF
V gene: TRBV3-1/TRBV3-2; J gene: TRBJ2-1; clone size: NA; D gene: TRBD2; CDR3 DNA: TGTGCCAGCAGCCCCCATCCTCCTGCGAAGCGGGGGGGCAGCGATGAGCAGTTCTTC; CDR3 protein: CASSPHPPAKRGGSDEQFF
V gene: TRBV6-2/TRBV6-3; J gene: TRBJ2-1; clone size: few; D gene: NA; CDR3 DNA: TGTGCCAGCAGTTACTCGAGATGGGGCAGCCCATTCTTCAATGAGCAGTTCTTC; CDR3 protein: CASSYSRWGSPFFNEQFF
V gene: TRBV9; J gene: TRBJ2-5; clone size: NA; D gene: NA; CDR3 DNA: TGTGCCAGCAGCGTAGAATCTGAGACCCAGTACTTC; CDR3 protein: CASSVESETQYF
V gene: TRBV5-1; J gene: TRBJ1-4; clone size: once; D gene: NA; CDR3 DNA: TGCGCCAGCAGCTTGGAGGGGAGGGATGAAAAACTGTTTTTT; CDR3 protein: CASSLEGRDEKLFF
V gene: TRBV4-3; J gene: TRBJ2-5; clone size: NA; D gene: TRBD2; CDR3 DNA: TGCGCCAGCAGCCAAGAGCGCGGGGGGGCGGAGACCCAGTACTTC; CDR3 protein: CASSQERGGAETQYF
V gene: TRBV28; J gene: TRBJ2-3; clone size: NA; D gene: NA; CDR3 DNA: TGTGCCAGCAAGACCGTTCTAGCGTCCCGCACAGATACGCAGTATTTT; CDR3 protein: CASKTVLASRTDTQYF
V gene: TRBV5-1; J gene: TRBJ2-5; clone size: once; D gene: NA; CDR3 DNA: TGCGCCAGCACCCTCTCCACAGGGAAAGAGACCCAGTACTTC; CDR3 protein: CASTLSTGKETQYF
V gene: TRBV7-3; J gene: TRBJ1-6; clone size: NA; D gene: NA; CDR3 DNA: TGTGCCAGCAGCTTAATTTCGGCGGGGATTCATGTCCTCCACTTT; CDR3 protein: CASSLISAGIHVLHF
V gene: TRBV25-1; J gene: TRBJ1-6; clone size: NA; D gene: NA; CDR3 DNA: TGTGCCAGCAGTGAATCCTTGATAGGCTCCACTAATTCACCCCTCCACTTT; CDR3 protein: CASSESLIGSTNSPLHF
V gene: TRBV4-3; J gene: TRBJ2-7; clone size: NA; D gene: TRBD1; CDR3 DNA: TGCGCCAGCAGCCCCGGGACAGGAGTCTACGAGCAGTACTTC; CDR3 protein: CASSPGTGVYEQYF
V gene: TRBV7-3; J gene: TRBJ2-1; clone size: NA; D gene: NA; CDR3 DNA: TGTGCCAGCAGCTTATTCGGGAGCTCCTACAATGAGCAGTTCTTC; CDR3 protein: CASSLFGSSYNEQFF
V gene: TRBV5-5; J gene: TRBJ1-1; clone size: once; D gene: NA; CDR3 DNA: TGTGCCAGCAGCTCTCAAGTGAACACTGAAGCTTTCTTT; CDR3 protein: CASSSQVNTEAFF
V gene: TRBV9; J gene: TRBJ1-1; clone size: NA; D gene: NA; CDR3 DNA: TGTGCCAGCAGCTTGACAGGGAACACTGAAGCTTTCTTT; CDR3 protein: CASSLTGNTEAFF